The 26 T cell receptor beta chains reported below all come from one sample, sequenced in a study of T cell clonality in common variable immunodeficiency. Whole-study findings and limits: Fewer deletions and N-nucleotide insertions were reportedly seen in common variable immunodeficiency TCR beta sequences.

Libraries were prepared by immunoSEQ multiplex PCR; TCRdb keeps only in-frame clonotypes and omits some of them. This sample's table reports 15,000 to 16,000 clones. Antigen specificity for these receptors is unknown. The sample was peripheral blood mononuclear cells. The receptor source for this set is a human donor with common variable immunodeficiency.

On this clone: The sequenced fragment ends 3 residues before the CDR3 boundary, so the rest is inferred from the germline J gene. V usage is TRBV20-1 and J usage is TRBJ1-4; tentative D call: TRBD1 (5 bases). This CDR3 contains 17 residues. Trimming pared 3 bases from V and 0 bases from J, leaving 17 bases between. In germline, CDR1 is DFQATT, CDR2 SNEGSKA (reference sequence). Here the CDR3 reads CSARASRRGSTNEKLFF. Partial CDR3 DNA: TGCAGTGCTAGGGCCTCGAGGAGGGGATCAACTAATGAAAAA.

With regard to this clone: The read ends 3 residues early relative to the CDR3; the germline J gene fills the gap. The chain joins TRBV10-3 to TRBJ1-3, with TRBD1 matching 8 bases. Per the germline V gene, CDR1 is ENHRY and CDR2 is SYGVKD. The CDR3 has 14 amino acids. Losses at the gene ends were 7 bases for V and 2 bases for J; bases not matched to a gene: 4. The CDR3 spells CAIKTGGAGNTIYF. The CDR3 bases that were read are TGTGCCATCAAAACAGGGGGAGCTGGAAACACC.

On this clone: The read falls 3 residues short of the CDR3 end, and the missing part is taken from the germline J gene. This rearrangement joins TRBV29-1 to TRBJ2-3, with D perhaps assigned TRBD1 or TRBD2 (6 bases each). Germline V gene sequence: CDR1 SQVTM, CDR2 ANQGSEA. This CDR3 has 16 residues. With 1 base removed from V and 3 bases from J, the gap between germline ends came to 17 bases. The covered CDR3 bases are TGCAGCGTTGAAGTCGGAGGGGGTTACGGTACAGATACG. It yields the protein CSVEVGGGYGTDT. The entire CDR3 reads CSVEVGGGYGTDTQYF.

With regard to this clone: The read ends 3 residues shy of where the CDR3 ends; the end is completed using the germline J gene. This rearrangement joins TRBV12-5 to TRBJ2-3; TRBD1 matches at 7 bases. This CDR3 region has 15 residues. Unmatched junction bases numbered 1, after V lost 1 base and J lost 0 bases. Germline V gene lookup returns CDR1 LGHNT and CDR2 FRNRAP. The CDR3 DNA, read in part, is TGTGCTAGTGGTTTGGGGGGACAGAGCACAGATACG. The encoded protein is CASGLGGQSTDT. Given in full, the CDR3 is CASGLGGQSTDTQYF.

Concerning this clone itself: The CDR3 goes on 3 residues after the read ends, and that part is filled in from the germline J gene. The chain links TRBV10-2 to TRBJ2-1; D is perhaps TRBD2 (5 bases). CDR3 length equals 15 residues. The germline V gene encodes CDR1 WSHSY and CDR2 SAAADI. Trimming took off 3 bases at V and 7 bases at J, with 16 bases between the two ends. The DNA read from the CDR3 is TGCGCCAGCAGTGAACCTAGGAGGTTTGGTAATGAG. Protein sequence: CASSEPRRFGNE. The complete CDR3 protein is CASSEPRRFGNEQFF.

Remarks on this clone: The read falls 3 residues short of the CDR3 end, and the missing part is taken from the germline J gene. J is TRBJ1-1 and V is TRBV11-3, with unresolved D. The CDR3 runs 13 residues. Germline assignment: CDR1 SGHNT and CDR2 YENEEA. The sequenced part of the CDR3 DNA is TGTGCCAGCAGCTTGACACGCGAACTCAGG. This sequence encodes CASSLTRELR. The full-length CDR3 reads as CASSLTRELRAFF.

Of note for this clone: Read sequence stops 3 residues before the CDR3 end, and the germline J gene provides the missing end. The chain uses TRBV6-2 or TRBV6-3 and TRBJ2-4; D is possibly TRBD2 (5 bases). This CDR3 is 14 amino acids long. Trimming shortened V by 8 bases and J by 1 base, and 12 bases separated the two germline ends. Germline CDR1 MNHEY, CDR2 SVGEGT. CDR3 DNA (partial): TGTGCCAGCGGGCTGGAGGAGGCCAAAAACATT. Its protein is CASGLEEAKNI. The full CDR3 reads CASGLEEAKNIQYF.

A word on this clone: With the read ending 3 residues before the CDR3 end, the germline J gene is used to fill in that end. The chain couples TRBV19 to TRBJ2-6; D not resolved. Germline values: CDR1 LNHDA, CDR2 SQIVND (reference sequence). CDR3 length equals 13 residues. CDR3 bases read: TGTGCCAGTAGTATACTCTCTTCGCAGATC. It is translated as CASSILSSQI. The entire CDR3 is CASSILSSQILTF.

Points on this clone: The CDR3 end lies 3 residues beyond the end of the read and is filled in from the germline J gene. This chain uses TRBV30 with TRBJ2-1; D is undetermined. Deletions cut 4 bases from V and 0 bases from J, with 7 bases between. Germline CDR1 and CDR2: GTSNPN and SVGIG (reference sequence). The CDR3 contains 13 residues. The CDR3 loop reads CAWKLNSYNEQFF. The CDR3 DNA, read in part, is TGTGCCTGGAAACTGAACTCCTACAATGAG.

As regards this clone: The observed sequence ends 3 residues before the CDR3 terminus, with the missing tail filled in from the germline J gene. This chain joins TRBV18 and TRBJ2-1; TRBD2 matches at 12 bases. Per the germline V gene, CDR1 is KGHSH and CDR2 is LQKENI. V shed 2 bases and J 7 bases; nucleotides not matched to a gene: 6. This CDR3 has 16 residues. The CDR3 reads CASSPKTSGRGNEQFF. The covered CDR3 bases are TGTGCCAGCTCACCAAAGACTAGCGGGAGAGGAAATGAG.

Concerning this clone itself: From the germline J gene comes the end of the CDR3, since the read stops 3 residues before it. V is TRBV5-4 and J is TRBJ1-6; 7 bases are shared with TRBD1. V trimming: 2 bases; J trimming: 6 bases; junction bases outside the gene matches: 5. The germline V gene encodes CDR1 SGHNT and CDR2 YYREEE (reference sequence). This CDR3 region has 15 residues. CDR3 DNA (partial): TGTGCCAGCAGCTTTCAAGGGACAGTTAATTCACCC. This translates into CASSFQGTVNSP. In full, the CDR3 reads CASSFQGTVNSPLHF.

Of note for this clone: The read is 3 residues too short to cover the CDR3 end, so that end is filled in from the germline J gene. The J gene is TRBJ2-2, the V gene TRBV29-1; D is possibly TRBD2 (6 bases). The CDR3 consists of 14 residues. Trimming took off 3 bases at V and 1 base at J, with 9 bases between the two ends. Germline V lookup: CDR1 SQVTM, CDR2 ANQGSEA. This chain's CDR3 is CSVDGGMNTGELFF. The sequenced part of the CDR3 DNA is TGCAGCGTTGATGGCGGGATGAACACCGGGGAG.

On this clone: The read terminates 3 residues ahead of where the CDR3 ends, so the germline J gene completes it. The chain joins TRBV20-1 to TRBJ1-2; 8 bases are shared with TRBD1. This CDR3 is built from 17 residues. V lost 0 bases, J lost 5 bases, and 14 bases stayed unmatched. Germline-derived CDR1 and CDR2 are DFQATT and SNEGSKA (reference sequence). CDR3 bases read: TGCAGTGCTAGAGATTGGACAGGGAGGGAGGGAGGATATGGC. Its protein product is CSARDWTGREGGYG. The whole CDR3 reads CSARDWTGREGGYGYTF.

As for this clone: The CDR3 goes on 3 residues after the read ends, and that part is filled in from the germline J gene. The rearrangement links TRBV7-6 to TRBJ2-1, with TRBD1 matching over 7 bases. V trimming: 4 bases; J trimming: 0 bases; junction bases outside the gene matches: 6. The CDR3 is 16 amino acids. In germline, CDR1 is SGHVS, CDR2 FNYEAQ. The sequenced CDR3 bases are TGTGCCAGCAGCTCCTGGGACAGTAGCTCCTACAATGAG. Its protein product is CASSSWDSSSYNE. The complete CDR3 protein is CASSSWDSSSYNEQFF.

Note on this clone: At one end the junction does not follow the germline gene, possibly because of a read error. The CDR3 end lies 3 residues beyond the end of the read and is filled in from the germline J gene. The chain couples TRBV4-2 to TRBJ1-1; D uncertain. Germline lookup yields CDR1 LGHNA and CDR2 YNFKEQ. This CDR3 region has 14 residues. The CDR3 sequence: CASSQEEGNTEAFF. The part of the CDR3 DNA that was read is TGCGCCAGCAGCCAAGAGGAGGGGAACACTGAA.

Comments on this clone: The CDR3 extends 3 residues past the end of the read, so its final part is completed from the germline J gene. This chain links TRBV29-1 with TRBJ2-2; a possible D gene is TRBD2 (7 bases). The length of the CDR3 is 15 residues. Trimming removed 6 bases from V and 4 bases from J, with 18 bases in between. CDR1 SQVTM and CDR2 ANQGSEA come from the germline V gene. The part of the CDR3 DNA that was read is TGCAGCGTGCGTAGGGGGGGGGCCCTCACCGGGGAG. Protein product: CSVRRGGALTGE. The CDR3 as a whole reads CSVRRGGALTGELFF.

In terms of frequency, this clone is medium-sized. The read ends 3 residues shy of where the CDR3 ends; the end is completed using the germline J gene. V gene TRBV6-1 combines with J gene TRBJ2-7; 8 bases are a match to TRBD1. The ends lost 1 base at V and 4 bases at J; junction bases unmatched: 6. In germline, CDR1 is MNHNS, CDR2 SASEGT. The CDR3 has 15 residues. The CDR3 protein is CASSEVWDRYYEQYF. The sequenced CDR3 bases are TGTGCCAGCAGTGAAGTGTGGGACAGGTATTACGAG.

CDR3 in amino acids: CASSPQAGQGAETQYF. The sequenced part of the CDR3 DNA is TGTGCCAGCTCACCCCAGGCTGGACAGGGCGCCGAGACC. V usage is TRBV18 and J usage is TRBJ2-5, with 8 positions matching TRBD1. From the germline J gene comes the end of the CDR3, since the read stops 3 residues before it. CDR3 length equals 16 residues. The V gene end was trimmed by 3 bases and the J gene end by 5 bases; junction bases not matched to a gene: 11. Germline V gene sequence: CDR1 KGHSH, CDR2 LQKENI.

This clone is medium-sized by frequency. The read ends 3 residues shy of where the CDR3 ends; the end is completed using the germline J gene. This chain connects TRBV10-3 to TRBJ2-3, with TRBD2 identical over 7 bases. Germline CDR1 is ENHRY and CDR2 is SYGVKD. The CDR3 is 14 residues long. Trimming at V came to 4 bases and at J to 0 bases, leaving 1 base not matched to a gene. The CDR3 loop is CAISASGSTDTQYF. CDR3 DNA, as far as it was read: TGTGCCATCAGTGCTAGCGGTAGCACAGATACG.

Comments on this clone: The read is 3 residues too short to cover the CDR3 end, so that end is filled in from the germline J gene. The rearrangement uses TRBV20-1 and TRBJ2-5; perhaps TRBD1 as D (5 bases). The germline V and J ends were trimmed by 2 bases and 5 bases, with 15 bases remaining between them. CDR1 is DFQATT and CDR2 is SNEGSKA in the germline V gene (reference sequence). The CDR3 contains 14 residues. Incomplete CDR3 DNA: TGCAGTGCTAGATTCTCTGGACAATCGGAGACC. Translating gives CSARFSGQSET. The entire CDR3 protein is CSARFSGQSETQYF.

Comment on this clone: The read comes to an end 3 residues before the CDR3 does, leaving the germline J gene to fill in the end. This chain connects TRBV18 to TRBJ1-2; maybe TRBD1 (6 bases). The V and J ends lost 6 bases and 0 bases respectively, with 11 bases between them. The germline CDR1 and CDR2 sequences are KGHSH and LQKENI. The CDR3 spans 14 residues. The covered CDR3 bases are TGTGCCAGCTCGCGGACAGCTTCTAACTATGGC. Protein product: CASSRTASNYG. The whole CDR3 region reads CASSRTASNYGYTF.

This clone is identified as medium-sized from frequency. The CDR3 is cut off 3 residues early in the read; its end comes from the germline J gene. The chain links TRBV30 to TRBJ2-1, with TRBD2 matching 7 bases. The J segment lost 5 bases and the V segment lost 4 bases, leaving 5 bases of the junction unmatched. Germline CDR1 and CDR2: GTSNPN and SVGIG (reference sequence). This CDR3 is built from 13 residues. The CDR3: CAWNRLADNEQFF. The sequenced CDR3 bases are TGTGCCTGGAACAGGCTAGCGGACAATGAG.

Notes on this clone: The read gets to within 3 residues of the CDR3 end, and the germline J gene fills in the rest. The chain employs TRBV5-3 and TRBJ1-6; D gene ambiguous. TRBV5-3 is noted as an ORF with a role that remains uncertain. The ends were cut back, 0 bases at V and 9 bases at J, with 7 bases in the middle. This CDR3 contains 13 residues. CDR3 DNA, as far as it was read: TGTGCCAGAAGCTTGGAACGGGTTTCACCC. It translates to CARSLERVSP. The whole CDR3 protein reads CARSLERVSPLHF.

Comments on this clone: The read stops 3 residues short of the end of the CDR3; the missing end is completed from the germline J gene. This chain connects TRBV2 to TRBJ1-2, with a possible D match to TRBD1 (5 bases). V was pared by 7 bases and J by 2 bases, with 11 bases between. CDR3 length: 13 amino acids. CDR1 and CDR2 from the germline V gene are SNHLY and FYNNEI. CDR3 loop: CASTRQPNYGYTF. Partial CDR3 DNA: TGTGCCAGCACCCGACAGCCGAACTATGGC.

The CDR3 loop is CASRTAALAEAFF. The covered CDR3 bases are TGTGCCAGCAGAACAGCCGCACTCGCTGAA. The J gene is TRBJ1-1, the V gene TRBV2; D ambiguous. The read falls 3 residues short of the CDR3 end, and the missing part is taken from the germline J gene. Germline V gene data show CDR1 as SNHLY and CDR2 as FYNNEI. V was clipped by 6 bases and J by 6 bases, with 14 bases between them. The CDR3 is made up of 13 amino acids.

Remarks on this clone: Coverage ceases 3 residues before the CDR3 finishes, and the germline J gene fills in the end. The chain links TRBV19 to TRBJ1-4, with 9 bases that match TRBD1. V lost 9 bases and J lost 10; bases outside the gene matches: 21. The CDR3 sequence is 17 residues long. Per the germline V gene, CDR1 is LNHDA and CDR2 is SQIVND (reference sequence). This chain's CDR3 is CASSFRQGVRETPKLFF. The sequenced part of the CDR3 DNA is TGTGCCAGCAGCTTCCGACAGGGGGTAAGGGAGACGCCAAAA.